This T cell receptor beta chain derives from a study of shared clonotypes between healthy human individuals. Study-level results: It was observed that roughly 4.8% of naive CD4 clonotypes were shared across several donors.

The assay ran at deep level. Data came from immunoSEQ multiplex PCR; TCRdb stores just in-frame clones and leaves some out. The table lists about a million clones, 70% to 80% of them singletons. A word on this clone: Its antigen is undetermined.

V lost 6 bases, J lost 7 bases, and 27 bases lay in between. The germline CDR1 and CDR2 sequences are MDHEN and SYDVKM. The CDR3 length is 18 residues. This chain links TRBV28 with TRBJ2-2; a weak D match, TRBD2 (6 bases). Sequenced: memory CD4+ T cells from PBMCs. The subset was: CD45RA-negative fraction. This TCR was recovered from a man between 18 and 35 years old in good health. Some clones in this sample may be carry-over from other donors' samples. CDR3 in DNA: TGTGCCAGCAGACCCATGGGGCGGGGACCCCCTGCTAACGGGGAGCTGTTTTTT. Encoded protein: CASRPMGRGPPANGELFF.